This T cell receptor (beta chain) was obtained from a study of CD8+CD57+ T cells in acquired aplastic anemia. Overall study: Sorted CD4+ and CD8+ cells gave a mean 3.2 ug DNA, range about 0.19 to 27.4 ug. Whole-study findings and limits: Sharing between patients and controls was observed for about 27 CD8+ CDR3 sequences. Between patients and controls, CD8+ Simpson's diversity did not vary significantly.

This clonotype showed up just once. Its matching antigen is unknown. It may be a read error: a sequence one base away is much more abundant. Genomic DNA constituted the template upon which TCR beta VDJ and CDR3 profiling was performed. TCRdb used MiXCR to reprocess the reads, holding one entry per CDR3 protein. In the table there are some 200,000 distinct CDR3 sequences, roughly 53% of which are singletons. Patients sequenced had flow cytometry evidence of CD8+CD57+ cell expansion. Patients had received no therapy at the time of blood sampling. The V gene's germline CDR1 is SGHAT and CDR2 FQNNGV. The CDR3 is 18 amino acids.

The chain has TRBV11-2 and TRBJ2-7, with 8 bases matching TRBD1. Material for sequencing was sorted CD4+, CD8+, or CD8+CD57+ T cells (not recorded which) from PBMCs. The source of this sequence is a human donor with aplastic anemia. DNA of the CDR3: TGTGCCAGCAGCTCCAGGGCCCCGACCGGGACAGGAATCCACGAGCGGTACTTC. As protein: CASSSRAPTGTGIHERYF.